This T cell receptor (beta chain) comes out of a study of cytomegalovirus exposure and HLA in healthy donors. The study's findings and limits: Later genetic work tied a missense DCLRE1C variant to beta-chain V and J trimming.

Trimming took 4 bases from V and 0 from J; bases not matched to a gene: 8. The CDR3 covers 16 residues. From germline, CDR1 is MNHEY and CDR2 SMNVEV (reference sequence). Concerning this clone itself: Its antigen is still unknown.

The PCR was carried out with 60 Vbeta primers and 13 Jbeta primers. TCRdb keeps only in-frame clones here, not all; method: immunoSEQ multiplex PCR. The sample table includes approximately 45,000 clones. The chain links TRBV27 to TRBJ2-7, with TRBD1 matching over 8 bases. Sequencing was done on a sample of PBMCs. This TCR derives from a male donor in good health and CMV-seronegative. The CDR3 spells CASSWTGSGGSYEQYF. CDR3 sequence (DNA): TGTGCCAGCAGTTGGACAGGGTCCGGGGGCTCCTACGAGCAGTACTTC.